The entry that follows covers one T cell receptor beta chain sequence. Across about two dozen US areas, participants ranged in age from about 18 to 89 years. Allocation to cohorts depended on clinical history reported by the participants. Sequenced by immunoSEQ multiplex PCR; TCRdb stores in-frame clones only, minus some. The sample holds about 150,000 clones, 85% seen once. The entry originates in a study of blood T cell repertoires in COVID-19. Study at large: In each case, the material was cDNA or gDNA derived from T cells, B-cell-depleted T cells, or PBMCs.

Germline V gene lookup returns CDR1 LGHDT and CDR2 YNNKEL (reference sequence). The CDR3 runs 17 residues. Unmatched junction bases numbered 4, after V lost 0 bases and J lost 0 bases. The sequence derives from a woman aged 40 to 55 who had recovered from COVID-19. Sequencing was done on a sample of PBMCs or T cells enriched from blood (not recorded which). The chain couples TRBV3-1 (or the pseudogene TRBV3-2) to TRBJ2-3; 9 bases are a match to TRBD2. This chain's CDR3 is CASSQEGTSSSTDTQYF. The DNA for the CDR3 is TGTGCCAGCAGCCAAGAGGGGACTAGCAGTAGCACAGATACGCAGTATTTT.